Included here is one TCR beta chain sequence, with context. Once RNA had been extracted, it was reverse transcribed into cDNA to act as the sequencing template. Repertoires were generated with immunoSEQ multiplex PCR, while TCRdb's copy carries only in-frame clones and drops some. The sample includes under 300,000 clones, 67% of them seen just once. This entry belongs to a study of CD8+ T cells in alopecia areata. Per the germline V gene, CDR1 is GTSNPN and CDR2 is SVGIG (reference sequence). This CDR3 is built from 14 residues. Trimming cost V 0 bases and J 6 bases; bases outside gene matches: 6. The material sequenced was CD4+ T cells sorted from blood, taken at week 0. This chain joins TRBV30 and TRBJ1-2; 8 bases are shared with TRBD1. The clonotype originates from a human donor with alopecia areata. The CDR3 sequence is CAWSVADRDHGYTF. In DNA, the CDR3 is TGTGCCTGGAGTGTGGCGGACAGGGATCATGGCTACACCTTC.